This T cell receptor beta chain is drawn from a study of regulatory T cells in long-lasting Graves disease. Study findings and constraints: Persistent disease was associated with favored TRBV28 usage and with favored use of TRBJ1-2 and TRBJ2-5.

At least ten counts were recorded for this clonotype. Its antigen is still unknown. For TCR beta, libraries came from iRepertoire HTBI primers and Arm-PCR of CDR3 regions. TCRdb re-analysed the multiplex PCR reads in MiXCR, keeping a single row per CDR3 protein. The sample holds 200,000 to 250,000 distinct CDR3 sequences, around 20% seen once. Germline values: CDR1 SEHNR, CDR2 FQNEAQ (reference sequence). This CDR3 comprises 14 residues. Trimming shortened V by 5 bases and J by 1 base, and 11 bases separated the two germline ends. The time point was: newly diagnosed GD, antithyroid drugs for less than 3 months. PBMC-extracted RNA yielded the TCR library. Nine milliliters of peripheral blood were taken and placed in EDTA tubes. This sample also belongs to another study, concerning T cells in Graves' hyperthyroidism and ophthalmopathy. That source adds: Diagnoses were made from clinical symptoms, serum measures (thyroxine and TRAb), thyroid ultrasound and orbital computed tomography.

The sequences come from peripheral blood mononuclear cells (PBMCs), collected at new diagnosis, from a patient treated with antithyroid drugs. The receptor comes from a woman in her twenties or thirties with Graves disease. V usage is TRBV7-9 and J usage is TRBJ2-5, with D hard to call. CDR3 coding DNA: TGTGCCAGCAGCGGCGAGTCCAGCCAAGAGACCCAGTACTTC. Translation: CASSGESSQETQYF. The whole variable domain, remainder taken from reference TRBV7-9 and TRBJ2-5, is DTGVSQNPRHKITKRGQNVTFRCDPISEHNRLYWYRQTLGQGPEFLTYFQNEAQLEKSRLLSDRFSAERPKGSFSTLEIQRTEQGDSAMYLCASSGESSQETQYFGPGTRLLVL.